The clone carrying this TCR beta chain has only one observation. Under the authors' procedure: Reference gene primer amplification yielded estimated nucleated cell counts. Only in-frame clones appear in the TCRdb table, and some are missing; sequencing was by immunoSEQ multiplex PCR. V, J and clone size were drawn from that table, and D and trimming were deduced from the DNA. The sample carries roughly 350,000 clones, 87% recorded once. Followed over time, Seattle patients had been enrolled while infection was active. The CDR3 is made up of 15 amino acids. Germline lookup yields CDR1 SNHLY and CDR2 FYNNEI. Trimming removed 10 bases at V and 1 base at J, with 19 bases between. The sample is drawn from a study of blood T cell repertoires in COVID-19. Study context: COVID-19 samples from acute and convalescent phases originated in the United States, Italy and Spain. PBMCs, B-cell-depleted T cells, or T cells were the source of the cDNA or gDNA that made up the material.

The sample comprised peripheral blood. This TCR was recovered from a woman in her fifties or sixties with COVID-19, enrolled during active disease. The chain recombines TRBV2 with TRBJ1-1; tentatively, D is TRBD1 (6 bases). The DNA of the CDR3 is TGTGCCACCAGGGTTCAGGGGCGCGGGAACACTGAAGCTTTCTTT. Amino acids: CATRVQGRGNTEAFF.